A single T cell receptor beta chain is shown here with its context. Its antigen remains unidentified. The data originate from a study of cytomegalovirus exposure and HLA in healthy donors. Healthy people donating bone marrow made up the donors. Trimming pared 1 base from V and 4 bases from J, leaving 10 bases between. In germline, CDR1 is LNHDA, CDR2 SQIVND (reference sequence). The CDR3 sequence is 14 residues long. Whole-study findings and limits: Many donors shared some public TCRs, even though most TCR sequences were rare.

60 Vbeta and 13 Jbeta primers were used in PCR. The assay was immunoSEQ multiplex PCR, and TCRdb's table has in-frame clones only and misses some. Of around 130,000 clones in the sample, around 74% were seen once. V is TRBV19 and J is TRBJ1-2; weak D call: TRBD1 (6 bases). The clonotype originates from a middle-aged man in good health and CMV-seropositive. The sample comprised PBMCs. The DNA of the CDR3 is TGTGCCAGTAGTATAGCGGCAGGGGCCTATGGCTACACCTTC. Translated: CASSIAAGAYGYTF.